This T cell receptor (beta chain) was sequenced during a study of blood T cell repertoires in COVID-19 (dated by TCRdb to about 2020). In terms of the full investigation: Samples covering the acute and convalescent phases of COVID-19 were provided by collaborators in the United States, Italy and Spain. The material from the prospective study consisted of cDNA or gDNA derived from T cells, B-cell-depleted T cells, or PBMCs. Subjects who had been exposed to COVID-19, were actively infected with it, or had recovered from it provided the deeply sampled blood TCRbeta repertoires that made up the dataset. The repertoires were made available in a free public database intended to serve as a resource for research on the immune response to SARS-CoV-2. The samples were drawn from the first 160 participants of the ongoing ImmuneRACE study and from over 950 subjects provided by 6 global collaborators. A de-identified subject ID, COVID-19 status, age in years and sex were almost always included in the sample metadata. Where available, HLA class I and class II types were obtained from metadata supplied by the sample provider rather than from assay-based typing.

CDR1 SGDLS and CDR2 YYNGEE were looked up in the germline V gene. Trimming leaves V shorter by 0 bases and J shorter by 2 bases, with the junction holding 5 bases beyond the gene matches. The CDR3 holds 15 amino acids from the cysteine to the phenylalanine. The retained sequence is limited to the CDR3, 45 bases, with the frame set at the first base. Enrolling through a virtual design, the prospective study's participants ranged in age from roughly 18 to 89 years and lived across around 25 United States geographic areas. To assign participants to cohorts, the prospective study relied on clinical history that participants themselves reported in a screening survey and a study questionnaire. Recovered participants in ImmuneRACE Cohort 3 were defined by two consecutive negative NP/OP PCR tests, clearance by a healthcare professional, or resolution of symptoms. Each participant in the prospective study had whole blood, serum and a nasopharyngeal or oropharyngeal swab collected by mobile phlebotomists. Over an approximately two-month period, participants in the prospective study had the option of providing additional blood draws and questionnaires. Prospective study blood samples were shipped either frozen or at room temperature before DNA extraction.

The immunoSEQ Assay, a bias-controlled multiplex PCR, was used to amplify TCRbeta CDR3 regions from genomic DNA. For the original study's pipeline: Within the assay, amplification of reference gene primers was used to estimate how many nucleated cells each sample contained. To quantify the absolute abundance of each unique TCRbeta CDR3 rearrangement, sequence reads were collapsed and filtered. For each sample, productive Simpson clonality was calculated by taking the square root of Simpson's diversity index across productive rearrangements. The table comes from immuneACCESS by way of TCRdb, which keeps in-frame sequences with V and J called. Part of the clones is missing from these tables; in studies checked, under half for an unresolved V gene and the rest for unknown reasons. V, J and clone size derive from that table, while D and trimming were established from the DNA sequence. The sample table records 150,000 to 190,000 clones; about 81% of these occur just once. About 7.7% of the sample goes to the ten largest clones.

What the authors observed across the whole study: The amount of clinical and demographic metadata varied by source and participant and was provided uncurated.

Worth noting for this clone: Its antigen target is currently unknown. The sample holds no much larger clone one base away, and base qualities are not on file.

The sequence is built from TRBV9 and TRBJ2-7; TRBD1 matches 7 bases in the middle. This TCR was recovered from a man aged 50-59 years who had recovered from COVID-19. The sequencing sample was made of PBMCs or T cells enriched from blood (not recorded which). The DNA sequence is TGTGCCAGCAGCGTAGGGCAGGGGGAAACCTACGAGCAGTACTTC. It translates as CASSVGQGETYEQYF.